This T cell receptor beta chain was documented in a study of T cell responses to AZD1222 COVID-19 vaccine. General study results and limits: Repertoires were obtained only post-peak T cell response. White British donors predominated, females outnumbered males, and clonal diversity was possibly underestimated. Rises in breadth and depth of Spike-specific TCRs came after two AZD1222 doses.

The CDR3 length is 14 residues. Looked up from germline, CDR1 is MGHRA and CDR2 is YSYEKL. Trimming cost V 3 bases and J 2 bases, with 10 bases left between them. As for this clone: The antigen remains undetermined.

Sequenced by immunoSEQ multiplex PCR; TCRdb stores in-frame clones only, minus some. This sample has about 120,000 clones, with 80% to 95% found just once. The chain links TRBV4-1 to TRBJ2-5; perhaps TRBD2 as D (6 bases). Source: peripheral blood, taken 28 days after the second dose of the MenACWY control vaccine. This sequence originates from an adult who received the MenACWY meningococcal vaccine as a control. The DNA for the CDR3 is TGCGCCAGCAGCCATACGGGGGTTCAAGAGACCCAGTACTTC. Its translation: CASSHTGVQETQYF.